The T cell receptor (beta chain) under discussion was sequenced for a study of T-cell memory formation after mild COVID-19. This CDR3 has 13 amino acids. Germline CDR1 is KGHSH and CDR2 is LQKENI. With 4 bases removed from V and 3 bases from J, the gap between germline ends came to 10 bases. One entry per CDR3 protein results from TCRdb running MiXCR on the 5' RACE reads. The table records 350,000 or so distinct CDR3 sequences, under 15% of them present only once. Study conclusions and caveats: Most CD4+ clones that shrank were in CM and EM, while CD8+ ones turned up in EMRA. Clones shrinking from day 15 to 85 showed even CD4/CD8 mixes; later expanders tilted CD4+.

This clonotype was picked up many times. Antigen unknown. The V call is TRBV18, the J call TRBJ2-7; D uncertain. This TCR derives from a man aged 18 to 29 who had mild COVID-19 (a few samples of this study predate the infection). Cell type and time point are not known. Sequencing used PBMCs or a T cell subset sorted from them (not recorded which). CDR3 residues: CASSLSQVYEQYV. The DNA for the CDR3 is TGTGCCAGCTCACTAAGCCAGGTCTACGAGCAGTACGTC.